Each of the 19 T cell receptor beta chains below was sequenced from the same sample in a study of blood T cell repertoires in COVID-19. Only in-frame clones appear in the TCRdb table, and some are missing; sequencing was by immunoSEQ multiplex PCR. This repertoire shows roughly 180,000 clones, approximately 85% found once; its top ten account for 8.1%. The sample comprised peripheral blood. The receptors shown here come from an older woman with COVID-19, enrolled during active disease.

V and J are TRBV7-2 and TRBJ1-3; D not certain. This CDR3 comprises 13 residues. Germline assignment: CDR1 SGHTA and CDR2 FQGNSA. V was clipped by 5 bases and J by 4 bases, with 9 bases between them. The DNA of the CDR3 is TGTGCCAGCAGCCCTAGGAGGGGAAACACCATATATTTT. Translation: CASSPRRGNTIYF.

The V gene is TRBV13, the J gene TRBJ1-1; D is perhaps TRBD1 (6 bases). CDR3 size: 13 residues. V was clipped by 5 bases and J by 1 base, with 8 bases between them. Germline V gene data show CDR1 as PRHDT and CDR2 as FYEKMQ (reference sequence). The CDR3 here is CASSPGQNTEAFF. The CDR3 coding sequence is TGTGCCAGCAGCCCGGGACAGAACACTGAAGCTTTCTTT.

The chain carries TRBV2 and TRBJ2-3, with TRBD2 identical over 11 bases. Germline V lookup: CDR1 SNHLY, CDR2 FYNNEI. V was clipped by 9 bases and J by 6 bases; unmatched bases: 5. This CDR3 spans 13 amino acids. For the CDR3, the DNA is TGTGCCAGTCTTAGCGGGGGGGCCGATACGCAGTATTTT. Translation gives CASLSGGADTQYF. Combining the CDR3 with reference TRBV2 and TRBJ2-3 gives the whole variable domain EPEVTQTPSHQVTQMGQEVILRCVPISNHLYFYWYRQILGQKVEFLVSFYNNEISEKSEIFDDQFSVERPDGSNFTLKIRSTKLEDSAMYFCASLSGGADTQYFGPGTRLTVL.

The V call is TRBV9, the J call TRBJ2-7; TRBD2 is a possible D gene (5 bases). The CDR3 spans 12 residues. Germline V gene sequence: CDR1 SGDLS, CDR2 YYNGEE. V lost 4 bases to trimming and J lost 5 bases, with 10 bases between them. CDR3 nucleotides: TGTGCCAGCAGCCCAGAGGGAAACGAGCAGTACTTC. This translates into CASSPEGNEQYF.

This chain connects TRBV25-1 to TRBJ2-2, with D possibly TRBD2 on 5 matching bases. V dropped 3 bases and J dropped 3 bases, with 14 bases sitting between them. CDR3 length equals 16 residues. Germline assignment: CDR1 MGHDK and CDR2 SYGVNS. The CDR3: CASSDWKVGDTGELFF. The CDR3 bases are TGTGCCAGCAGTGATTGGAAGGTCGGGGACACCGGGGAGCTGTTTTTT.

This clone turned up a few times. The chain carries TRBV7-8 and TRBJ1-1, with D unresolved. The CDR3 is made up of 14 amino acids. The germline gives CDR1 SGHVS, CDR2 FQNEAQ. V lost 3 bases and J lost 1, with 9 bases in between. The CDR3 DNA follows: TGTGCCAGCAGCTTGCTACTCGGGAACACTGAAGCTTTCTTT. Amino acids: CASSLLLGNTEAFF.

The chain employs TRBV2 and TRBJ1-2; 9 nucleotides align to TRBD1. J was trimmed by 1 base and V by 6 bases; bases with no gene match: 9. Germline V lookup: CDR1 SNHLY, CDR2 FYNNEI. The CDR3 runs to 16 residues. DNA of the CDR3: TGTGCCAGCAGCCGCGACAGGGGGGTTTTTAACTATGGCTACACCTTC. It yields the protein CASSRDRGVFNYGYTF.

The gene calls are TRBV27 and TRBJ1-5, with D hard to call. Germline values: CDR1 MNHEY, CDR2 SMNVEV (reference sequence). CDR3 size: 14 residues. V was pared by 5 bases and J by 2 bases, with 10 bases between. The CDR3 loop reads CASSPFSGNQPQHF. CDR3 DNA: TGTGCCAGCAGTCCTTTTTCGGGCAATCAGCCCCAGCATTTT.

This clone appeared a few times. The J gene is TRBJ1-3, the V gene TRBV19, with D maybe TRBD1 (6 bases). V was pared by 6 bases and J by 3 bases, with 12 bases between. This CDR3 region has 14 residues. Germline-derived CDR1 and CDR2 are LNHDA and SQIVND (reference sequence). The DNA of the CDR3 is TGTGCCAGTAGCATACAGGGAAATGGAAACACCATATATTTT. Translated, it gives CASSIQGNGNTIYF.

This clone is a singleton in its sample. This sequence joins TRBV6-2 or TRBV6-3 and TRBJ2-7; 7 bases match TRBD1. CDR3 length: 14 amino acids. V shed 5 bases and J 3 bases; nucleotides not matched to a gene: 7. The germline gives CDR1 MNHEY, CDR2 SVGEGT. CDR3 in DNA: TGTGCCAGCAGTGTGACAGGGACACGCTACGAGCAGTACGTC. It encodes CASSVTGTRYEQYV.

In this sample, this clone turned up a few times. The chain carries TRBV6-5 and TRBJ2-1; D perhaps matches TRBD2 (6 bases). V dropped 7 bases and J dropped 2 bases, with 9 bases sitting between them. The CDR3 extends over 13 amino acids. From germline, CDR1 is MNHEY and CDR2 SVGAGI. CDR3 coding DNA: TGTGCCAGCACTGCGGGGCCCTACAATGAGCAGTTCTTC. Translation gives CASTAGPYNEQFF.

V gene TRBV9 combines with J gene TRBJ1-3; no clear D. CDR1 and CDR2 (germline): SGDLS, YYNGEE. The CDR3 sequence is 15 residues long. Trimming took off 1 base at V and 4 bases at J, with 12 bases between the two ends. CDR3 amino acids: CASSVIADFGNTIYF. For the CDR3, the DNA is TGTGCCAGCAGCGTAATTGCGGATTTCGGAAACACCATATATTTT.

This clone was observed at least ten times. CDR3 sequence: CASSPGLDRGSPLHF. Written as DNA, the CDR3 is TGTGCCAGCTCACCCGGACTCGACAGGGGGTCACCCCTCCACTTT. This chain joins TRBV18 and TRBJ1-6, with TRBD1 matching 9 bases. V lost 3 bases and J lost 10; bases outside the gene matches: 7. The V gene's germline CDR1 is KGHSH and CDR2 LQKENI. CDR3 length: 15 residues.

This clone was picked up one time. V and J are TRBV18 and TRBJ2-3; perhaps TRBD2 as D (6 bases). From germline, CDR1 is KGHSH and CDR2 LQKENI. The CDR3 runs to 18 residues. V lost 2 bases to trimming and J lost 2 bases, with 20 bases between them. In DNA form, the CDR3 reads TGTGCCAGCTCACCAATCATGGGCGCGGGACCGGACACAGATACGCAGTATTTT. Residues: CASSPIMGAGPDTDTQYF.

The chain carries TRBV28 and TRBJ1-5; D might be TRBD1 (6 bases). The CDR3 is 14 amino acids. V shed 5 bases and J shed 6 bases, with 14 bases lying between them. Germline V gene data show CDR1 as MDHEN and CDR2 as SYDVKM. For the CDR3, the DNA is TGTGCCAGCAGTCTACAGGGTACGGGTCAGCCCCAGCATTTT. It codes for CASSLQGTGQPQHF.

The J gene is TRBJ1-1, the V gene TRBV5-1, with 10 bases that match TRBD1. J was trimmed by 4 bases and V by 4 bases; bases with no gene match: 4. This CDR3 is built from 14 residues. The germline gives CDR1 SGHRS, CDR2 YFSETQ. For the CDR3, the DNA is TGCGCCAGCAGCGCACGGGACAGGGGCACTGAAGCTTTCTTT. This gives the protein CASSARDRGTEAFF.

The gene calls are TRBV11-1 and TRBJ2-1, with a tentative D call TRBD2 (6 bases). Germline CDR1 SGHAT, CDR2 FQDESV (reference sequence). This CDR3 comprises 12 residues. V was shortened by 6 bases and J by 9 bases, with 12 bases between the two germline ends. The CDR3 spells CASRQTSLEQFF. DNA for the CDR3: TGTGCCAGCAGGCAGACTAGTCTTGAGCAGTTCTTC.

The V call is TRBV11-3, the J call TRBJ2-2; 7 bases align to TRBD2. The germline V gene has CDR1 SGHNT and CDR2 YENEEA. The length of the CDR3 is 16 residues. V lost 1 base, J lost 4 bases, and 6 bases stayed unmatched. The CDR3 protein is CASSLGPVAGTGELFF. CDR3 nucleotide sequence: TGTGCCAGCAGCTTAGGCCCTGTAGCGGGCACCGGGGAGCTGTTTTTT.

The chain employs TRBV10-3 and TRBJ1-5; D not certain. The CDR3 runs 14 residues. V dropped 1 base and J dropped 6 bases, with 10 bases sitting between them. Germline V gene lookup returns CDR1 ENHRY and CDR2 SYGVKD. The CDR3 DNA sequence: TGTGCCATCAGTGAGTTCGGGGAGAGTCAGCCCCAGCATTTT. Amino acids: CAISEFGESQPQHF.